The 11 T cell receptor beta chains below all came from one sample that was sequenced in a study of T cell repertoires in cytomegalovirus infection. TCRdb independently ran MiXCR on the reads; one entry per CDR3 protein. Of 150,000 to 200,000 distinct CDR3 sequences detected, roughly an eighth appear once; the ten largest clones hold about a quarter. Sequencing used PBMCs. The receptors originated from a human donor in good health (CMV status not recorded). Some clones in this sample may be carry-over from other donors' samples.

This clonotype has a handful of counts. The chain is built from TRBV5-1 and TRBJ2-5; TRBD1 aligns across 11 bases. Germline CDR1 and CDR2: SGHRS and YFSETQ. The CDR3 loop spans 15 amino acids. The junction had 5 bases not matched to a gene; V was cut back by 2 bases and J by 5 bases. The CDR3 DNA reads TGCGCCAGCAGCTTAGGGACAGGGGGTCCCGAGACCCAGTACTTC. This translates into CASSLGTGGPETQYF.

This clonotype was recorded a few times. The rearrangement uses TRBV12-5 and TRBJ2-1; 8 nucleotides agree with TRBD1. The CDR3 totals 17 residues. The V and J ends lost 0 bases and 5 bases, in that order; junction bases with no gene match: 9. Germline-derived CDR1 and CDR2 are LGHNT and FRNRAP. The CDR3 sequence: CASGLVIGTGVDNEQFF. The CDR3 nucleotides are TGTGCTAGTGGTTTGGTAATAGGGACAGGAGTGGACAATGAGCAGTTCTTC. The full variable domain, completed using reference TRBV12-5 and TRBJ2-1, is DARVTQTPRHKVTEMGQEVTMRCQPILGHNTVFWYRQTMMQGLELLAYFRNRAPLDDSGMPKDRFSAEMPDATLATLKIQPSEPRDSAVYFCASGLVIGTGVDNEQFFGPGTRLTVL.

This clonotype has a handful of counts. This chain links TRBV7-2 with TRBJ2-4, with no clear D. CDR1 and CDR2 from the germline V gene are SGHTA and FQGNSA. CDR3 length: 14 residues. V lost 5 bases and J 6 bases, leaving 14 bases between the germline ends. CDR3 sequence: CASSPRGSVNIQYF. The CDR3 region has the DNA TGTGCCAGCAGCCCCCGAGGTTCGGTAAACATTCAGTACTTC.

V is TRBV12-3 or TRBV12-4 and J is TRBJ2-1; 7 nucleotides line up with TRBD1. V shed 1 base and J 4 bases; nucleotides not matched to a gene: 4. CDR3 length: 15 residues. The CDR3 nucleotides are TGTGCCAGCAGTTTAGGGGACAGTGCTTACAATGAGCAGTTCTTC. It specifies CASSLGDSAYNEQFF.

The chain joins TRBV20-1 to TRBJ2-5; D unresolved. Germline loops: CDR1 DFQATT, CDR2 SNEGSKA (reference sequence). CDR3 length equals 10 residues. The V end was cut by 3 bases, the J end by 1 base, with 0 bases between. The CDR3 loop is CSASQETQYF. In DNA, the CDR3 is TGCAGTGCTAGCCAAGAGACCCAGTACTTC.

The V call is TRBV5-1, the J call TRBJ1-1; 8 bases match TRBD1. J gave up 0 bases and V 5 bases, and 6 bases lay outside the gene matches. The germline V gene has CDR1 SGHRS and CDR2 YFSETQ. The CDR3 extends over 15 amino acids. CDR3 coding DNA: TGCGCCAGCAGAGAACAGGGGGAGGTGAACACTGAAGCTTTCTTT. It translates to CASREQGEVNTEAFF. Full variable domain (rest looked up from reference TRBV5-1 and TRBJ1-1): KAGVTQTPRYLIKTRGQQVTLSCSPISGHRSVSWYQQTPGQGLQFLFEYFSETQRNKGNFPGRFSGRQFSNSRSEMNVSTLELGDSALYLCASREQGEVNTEAFFGQGTRLTVV.

The chain recombines TRBV29-1 with TRBJ2-7; 8 bases are a match to TRBD1. Germline V lookup: CDR1 SQVTM, CDR2 ANQGSEA. The CDR3 contains 14 residues. Germline trimming cut 7 bases from V and 1 base from J; bases unmatched to any gene: 9. CDR3 nucleotides: TGCAGCGCCAGAAGGACAGGGACATCCTACGAGCAGTACTTC. Translation gives CSARRTGTSYEQYF.

This clonotype has ten or more counts. This CDR3 reads CASSRTQRGYTF. CDR3 DNA sequence: TGTGCCAGCAGCCGGACCCAGCGAGGCTACACCTTC. The chain links TRBV12-3 or TRBV12-4 to TRBJ1-2; D gene uncertain. The CDR3 contains 12 residues. V lost 6 bases and J lost 8, with 13 bases in between.

This clonotype was detected many times. V is TRBV7-2 and J is TRBJ2-1; 11 bases line up with TRBD2. Trimming at V came to 4 bases and at J to 9 bases, leaving 11 bases not matched to a gene. The CDR3 extends over 16 amino acids. CDR1 and CDR2 from the germline V gene are SGHTA and FQGNSA. CDR3 protein: CASSWKGTSGRGEQFF. DNA of the CDR3: TGTGCCAGCAGCTGGAAAGGAACTAGCGGGAGAGGTGAGCAGTTCTTC.

J is TRBJ2-1 and V is TRBV6-2 or TRBV6-3; D might be TRBD1 (7 bases). V lost 6 bases and J lost 0, with 18 bases in between. The CDR3 is 17 residues long. Germline assignment: CDR1 MNHEY and CDR2 SVGEGT. DNA for the CDR3: TGTGCCAGCAGCCTGCCGGGGGACAGTCCCTCCTACAATGAGCAGTTCTTC. Its translation is CASSLPGDSPSYNEQFF.

The sample holds many counts of this clonotype. The chain links TRBV7-2 to TRBJ2-7, with D perhaps matching TRBD1 (5 bases). The length of the CDR3 is 13 residues. The germline CDR1 and CDR2 sequences are SGHTA and FQGNSA. The ends were cut back, 5 bases at V and 6 bases at J, with 14 bases in the middle. Here the CDR3 DNA reads TGTGCCAGCAGCCCCCGCGACAGATCCGAGCAGTACTTC. Translating it yields CASSPRDRSEQYF.